The 13 T cell receptor beta chains below all came from one sample that was sequenced in a study of blood T cell repertoires in COVID-19 (dated by TCRdb to the early 2020s). Receptors were amplified or captured by the immunoSEQ multiplex PCR assay. The source is immuneACCESS, and TCRdb retained only in-frame sequences with V and J called. Part of the clones is not carried over; for the studies checked, unresolved V genes explain less than half of this, and the remainder is unexplained. The sample includes 100,000 to 150,000 clones, with 70% to 75% observed a single time. More than 5% of the sample rests with the top ten. The sequenced sample was peripheral blood. These TCRs come from a man aged 55 to 69 with acute or convalescent COVID-19.

The chain carries TRBV5-1 and TRBJ2-5, with 8 bases aligning to TRBD1. Trimming at V came to 0 bases and at J to 2 bases, leaving 9 bases not matched to a gene. Germline loops: CDR1 SGHRS, CDR2 YFSETQ. CDR3 length equals 17 residues. CDR3 protein: CASSLAGAGGGQETQYF. CDR3 coding DNA: TGCGCCAGCAGCTTGGCAGGAGCAGGGGGCGGACAAGAGACCCAGTACTTC.

The chain recombines TRBV24-1 with TRBJ2-7; TRBD2 matches at 7 bases. The germline gives CDR1 KGHDR, CDR2 SFDVKD. The CDR3 has 14 residues. V was pared by 2 bases and J by 1 base, with 1 base of the junction left unmatched. CDR3 coding DNA: TGTGCCACCAGTGATTCTAGCGGTTCCTACGAGCAGTACTTC. It specifies CATSDSSGSYEQYF.

The chain combines TRBV14 with TRBJ2-2, with 11 bases fitting TRBD1. Germline values: CDR1 SGHDN, CDR2 FVKESK. V lost 5 bases, J lost 3 bases, and 2 bases stayed unmatched. The CDR3 spans 15 residues. The CDR3 coding sequence is TGTGCCAGCAGCTGGACAGGGGGCGACACCGGGGAGCTGTTTTTT. It specifies CASSWTGGDTGELFF.

The V call is TRBV18, the J call TRBJ2-3; the D gene is possibly TRBD2 (6 bases). Germline CDR1 KGHSH, CDR2 LQKENI. The CDR3 is made up of 16 amino acids. Between the trimmed V and J ends, which lost 1 base and 0 bases, there was a span of 11 bases. The CDR3 coding sequence is TGTGCCAGCTCACCACGTGGGGGGATGAGCACAGATACGCAGTATTTT. Its translation: CASSPRGGMSTDTQYF.

The rearrangement joins TRBV11-3 to TRBJ2-7, with 7 bases aligning to TRBD2. The germline V gene encodes CDR1 SGHNT and CDR2 YENEEA. The CDR3 has 15 amino acids. Losses at the gene ends were 4 bases for V and 0 bases for J; bases not matched to a gene: 6. The CDR3 nucleotides are TGTGCCAGCAGCTATGGGGGGGGTAGCTCCTACGAGCAGTACTTC. Its protein is CASSYGGGSSYEQYF.

The chain joins TRBV9 to TRBJ1-1; the D gene is possibly TRBD1 (5 bases). The V end was cut by 0 bases, the J end by 1 base, with 13 bases between. CDR1 SGDLS and CDR2 YYNGEE come from the germline V gene. This CDR3 has 16 residues. Here the CDR3 reads CASSVEGGGRNTEAFF. The DNA of the CDR3 is TGTGCCAGCAGCGTAGAGGGTGGGGGGAGGAACACTGAAGCTTTCTTT.

V usage is TRBV5-1 and J usage is TRBJ1-4; no clear D gene. The CDR3 has 13 amino acids. Germline-derived CDR1 and CDR2 are SGHRS and YFSETQ. Deletions cut 1 base from V and 4 bases from J, with 5 bases between. CDR3 DNA: TGCGCCAGCAGCTTGTATAGTAATGAAAAACTGTTTTTT. Its protein product is CASSLYSNEKLFF. The whole variable domain, filled in from reference TRBV5-1 and TRBJ1-4, reads KAGVTQTPRYLIKTRGQQVTLSCSPISGHRSVSWYQQTPGQGLQFLFEYFSETQRNKGNFPGRFSGRQFSNSRSEMNVSTLELGDSALYLCASSLYSNEKLFFGSGTQLSVL.

The chain couples TRBV24-1 to TRBJ1-2, with a tentative D call TRBD1 (5 bases). The CDR3 covers 15 residues. Germline CDR1 reads KGHDR; CDR2 reads SFDVKD. V dropped 6 bases and J dropped 4 bases, with 17 bases sitting between them. The CDR3 spells CATSPAAGLSYGYTF. Written as DNA, the CDR3 is TGTGCCACCAGTCCGGCGGCAGGGTTGAGCTATGGCTACACCTTC.

V gene TRBV5-1 combines with J gene TRBJ1-2, with a tentative D call TRBD1 (6 bases). With 4 bases removed from V and 7 bases from J, the gap between germline ends came to 17 bases. CDR3 length: 14 residues. Germline CDR1 and CDR2: SGHRS and YFSETQ. CDR3: CASSLAVRGRGYTF. CDR3 bases: TGCGCCAGCAGCCTGGCCGTCAGGGGACGTGGCTACACCTTC.

V usage is TRBV6-2 or TRBV6-3 and J usage is TRBJ1-4, with no clear D. CDR1 and CDR2 from the germline V gene are MNHEY and SVGEGT. The V gene lost 2 bases and the J gene lost 8 bases, with 15 bases spanning the gap. The CDR3 is 15 residues long. The CDR3 sequence is CASSYRTNYDEKLFF. The DNA for the CDR3 is TGTGCCAGCAGTTACCGGACTAACTATGACGAAAAACTGTTTTTT.

The chain is built from TRBV5-1 and TRBJ1-2; TRBD1 agrees at 8 bases. This CDR3 comprises 19 residues. The V gene end was trimmed by 4 bases and the J gene end by 7 bases; junction bases not matched to a gene: 24. Per the germline V gene, CDR1 is SGHRS and CDR2 is YFSETQ. The DNA of the CDR3 is TGCGCCAGCAGCCGTTTAAGCTTTAGACAGGGGTCCCAATTTGGTGGCTACACCTTC. Amino acids: CASSRLSFRQGSQFGGYTF.

This clone has just one count. The chain recombines TRBV6-1 with TRBJ2-3; D perhaps matches TRBD2 (5 bases). CDR3 size: 17 residues. Per the germline V gene, CDR1 is MNHNS and CDR2 is SASEGT. The V gene lost 1 base and the J gene lost 0 bases, with 14 bases spanning the gap. The DNA of the CDR3 is TGTGCCAGCAGTGAAGTGGGCGTCGGCGGGAGCACAGATACGCAGTATTTT. This translates into CASSEVGVGGSTDTQYF.

This chain links TRBV18 with TRBJ2-3, with unresolved D. Germline CDR1 is KGHSH and CDR2 is LQKENI. V dropped 3 bases and J dropped 6 bases, with 7 bases sitting between them. The CDR3 is 12 residues long. CDR3 DNA: TGTGCCAGCTCACCTGAGATGGATACGCAGTATTTT. This translates into CASSPEMDTQYF.